One T cell receptor (beta chain) is described in this entry. In the source study's methods: Scientists estimated how many nucleated cells there were by amplifying reference gene primers. Some clones are missing from TCRdb's copy, which holds only in-frame ones; the method was immunoSEQ multiplex PCR. V and J calls and clone size are given by that table; D and trimming were obtained from the DNA. The sample holds under 55,000 clones, 84% seen once. This record comes from a study of blood T cell repertoires in COVID-19. Study details: Researchers got acute and convalescent COVID-19 samples from the United States, Italy and Spain. PBMCs, B-cell-depleted T cells, or T cells provided the cDNA or gDNA that made up the material.

Germline V gene sequence: CDR1 SEHNR, CDR2 FQNEAQ (reference sequence). There are 15 residues in the CDR3. Trimming pared 5 bases from V and 1 base from J, leaving 14 bases between. Input material: peripheral blood. V is TRBV7-9 and J is TRBJ1-1; D is perhaps TRBD1 (5 bases). The receptor comes from a man in his fifties with acute or convalescent COVID-19. DNA for the CDR3: TGTGCCAGCAGCCTAGGCCAGGGTAAGAACACTGAAGCTTTCTTT. Translation gives CASSLGQGKNTEAFF.